This T cell receptor (beta chain) was sequenced during a study of blood T cell repertoires in COVID-19. Study overall: Samples of COVID-19 (acute and convalescent) were obtained from the United States, Italy and Spain.

J gave up 9 bases and V 4 bases, and 7 bases lay outside the gene matches. Germline CDR1 MDHEN, CDR2 SYDVKM. The CDR3 runs 15 residues. In the study's own analysis: Reference gene primers were amplified, and this amplification served to estimate nucleated cell counts. Assay used: immunoSEQ multiplex PCR; TCRdb lists only in-frame clones, some missing. From that table come the V and J calls and clone size; the DNA was used to work out D and trimming. Of about 140,000 clones listed, under 90% are singletons. This clone turned up a few times. The sequencing sample was made of peripheral blood. The rearrangement links TRBV28 to TRBJ1-6; 9 nucleotides match TRBD1. This TCR was sampled from a woman aged 55 to 70 with active or convalescent COVID-19. Here the CDR3 reads CASSSRDRAVSPLHF. The CDR3 nucleotides read TGTGCCAGCAGTTCCAGGGACAGGGCAGTTTCACCCCTCCACTTT.